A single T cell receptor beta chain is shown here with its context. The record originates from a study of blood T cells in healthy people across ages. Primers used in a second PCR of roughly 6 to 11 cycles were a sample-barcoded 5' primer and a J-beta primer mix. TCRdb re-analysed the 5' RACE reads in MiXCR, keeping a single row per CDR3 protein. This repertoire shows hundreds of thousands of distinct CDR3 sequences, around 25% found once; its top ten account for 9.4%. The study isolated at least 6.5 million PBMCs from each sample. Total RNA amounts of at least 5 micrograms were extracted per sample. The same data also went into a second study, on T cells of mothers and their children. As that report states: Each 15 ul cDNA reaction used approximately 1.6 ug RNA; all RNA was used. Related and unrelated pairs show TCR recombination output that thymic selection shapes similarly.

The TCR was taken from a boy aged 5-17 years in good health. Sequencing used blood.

CDR3 DNA: TGTGCCAGCAGCGGACAGGAGAAGGGGGACGAGCAGTACTTC. Translation gives CASSGQEKGDEQYF. The rearrangement joins TRBV7-9 to TRBJ2-7, with TRBD1 matching 7 bases. The CDR3 runs to 14 residues. J lost 5 bases, V lost 5 bases, and 9 bases had no gene match. Germline V CDR1 and CDR2: SEHNR, FQNEAQ (reference sequence). The full variable domain, in which reference TRBV7-9 and TRBJ2-7 provide the parts outside the CDR3, is DTGVSQNPRHKITKRGQNVTFRCDPISEHNRLYWYRQTLGQGPEFLTYFQNEAQLEKSRLLSDRFSAERPKGSFSTLEIQRTEQGDSAMYLCASSGQEKGDEQYFGPGTRLTVT.